Listed here are 16 T cell receptor beta chains from one sample, sequenced in a study of beta chain features in type 1 diabetes. Whole-study results and caveats: Researchers report that Type 1 diabetes patients had moderately but significantly shorter TCRB CDR3s across all four CD4+ subsets.

The antigens of these receptors remain unknown. The sequenced template was cDNA made from the entire isolated RNA. The protocol was immunoSEQ multiplex PCR, while the TCRdb copy is restricted to in-frame clones and leaves out a portion. Of roughly 400,000 clones in the sample, around 10% were seen once. The specimen sequenced was central memory CD4+ T cells from blood. These receptors were taken from a young man with type 1 diabetes.

CDR3 loop: CASSPPGTAETQYF. The CDR3 nucleotides read TGTGCCAGCAGTCCCCCTGGGACGGCGGAGACCCAGTACTTC. V and J are TRBV28 and TRBJ2-5, with D perhaps matching TRBD1 or TRBD2 (5 bases each). Trimming shortened V by 5 bases and J by 5 bases, and 15 bases separated the two germline ends. The germline CDR1 and CDR2 sequences are MDHEN and SYDVKM. CDR3 length: 14 residues.

CDR3 sequence: CASSPPGQGDRYTF. The CDR3, as DNA: TGTGCCAGCTCACCACCGGGACAGGGGGATCGCTACACCTTC. The J gene is TRBJ1-2, the V gene TRBV18; 11 bases match TRBD1. With 0 bases clipped from V and 9 bases from J, the junction kept 3 bases outside the gene matches. The germline V gene encodes CDR1 KGHSH and CDR2 LQKENI. The CDR3 length is 14 residues.

This clone was detected only a few times. The chain uses TRBV6-5 and TRBJ2-1; 7 bases agree with TRBD2. CDR1 is MNHEY, CDR2 SVGAGI, per germline. V lost 4 bases to trimming and J lost 5 bases; unmatched junction nucleotides: 8. The CDR3 sequence is 15 residues long. The CDR3 DNA sequence: TGTGCCAGCAGTTTGCGCGGGAGAACACACAATGAGCAGTTCTTC. It encodes CASSLRGRTHNEQFF.

This clone has more than one count but fewer than ten. The chain uses TRBV7-9 and TRBJ2-1; no clear D gene. In germline, CDR1 is SEHNR, CDR2 FQNEAQ (reference sequence). Between the trimmed V and J ends, which lost 2 bases and 8 bases, there was a span of 7 bases. The CDR3 contains 12 residues. The CDR3 spells CASSLSGDEQFF. In DNA, the CDR3 is TGTGCCAGCAGCTTATCCGGTGATGAGCAGTTCTTC.

V and J are TRBV7-9 and TRBJ2-2, with D uncertain. V lost 6 bases to trimming and J lost 2 bases, with 10 bases between them. There are 14 residues in the CDR3. Germline V lookup: CDR1 SEHNR, CDR2 FQNEAQ (reference sequence). For the CDR3, the DNA is TGTGCCAGCAGATCTCCTAGTAACACCGGGGAGCTGTTTTTT. Translated, it gives CASRSPSNTGELFF.

The chain couples TRBV15 to TRBJ2-3; perhaps TRBD2 as D (5 bases). This CDR3 contains 21 residues. With 0 bases removed from V and 0 bases from J, the gap between germline ends came to 25 bases. In germline, CDR1 is LNHNV, CDR2 YYDKDF (reference sequence). In nucleotides, the CDR3 is TGTGCCACCAGCAGAGATAGTGGCAGGAGGTACGCAACCACTAGCACAGATACGCAGTATTTT. Protein product: CATSRDSGRRYATTSTDTQYF.

Only a few counts were recorded for this clone. This chain uses TRBV5-1 with TRBJ1-5, with D uncertain. Looked up from germline, CDR1 is SGHRS and CDR2 is YFSETQ. The CDR3 sequence is 15 residues long. Between the trimmed V and J ends, which lost 2 bases and 5 bases, there was a span of 14 bases. The DNA of the CDR3 is TGCGCCAGCAGCTTTTTACCTCAGACGGATCAGCCCCAGCATTTT. It codes for CASSFLPQTDQPQHF.

The CDR3 DNA is TGCGCCAGCAGCCAAGACCTAGCGGCCTACAATGAGCAGTTCTTC. It encodes CASSQDLAAYNEQFF. V is TRBV4-1 and J is TRBJ2-1, with 7 bases lining up with TRBD2. Germline CDR1 MGHRA, CDR2 YSYEKL. The CDR3 runs 15 residues. Unmatched junction bases numbered 1, after V lost 0 bases and J lost 2 bases.

Concerning this clone: One base away lies a much larger clone, so this may be a sequencing read error. The chain joins TRBV4-1 to TRBJ2-3; D gene ambiguous. The length of the CDR3 is 13 residues. Germline lookup yields CDR1 MGHRA and CDR2 YSYEKL. V was clipped by 3 bases and J by 2 bases, with 6 bases between them. Here the CDR3 reads CASSQGFTDTQYF. The CDR3 region has the DNA TGCGCCAGCAGCCAGGGGTTCACAGATACGCAGTATTTT.

The J gene is TRBJ1-1, the V gene TRBV11-2, with 8 bases lining up with TRBD1. This CDR3 has 14 residues. With 4 bases clipped from V and 2 bases from J, the junction kept 3 bases outside the gene matches. Germline assignment: CDR1 SGHAT and CDR2 FQNNGV. The CDR3 coding sequence is TGTGCCAGCAGCTCGACAGGGGCTAACACTGAAGCTTTCTTT. As protein: CASSSTGANTEAFF. Full variable domain (remainder filled in from reference TRBV11-2 and TRBJ1-1): EAGVAQSPRYKIIEKRQSVAFWCNPISGHATLYWYQQILGQGPKLLIQFQNNGVVDDSQLPKDRFSAERLKGVDSTLKIQPAKLEDSAVYLCASSSTGANTEAFFGQGTRLTVV.

This clone was detected a few times. V gene TRBV7-2 combines with J gene TRBJ1-2; tentatively, D is TRBD1 (5 bases). The CDR3 spans 16 residues. The germline V and J ends were trimmed by 2 bases and 8 bases, with 21 bases remaining between them. Germline values: CDR1 SGHTA, CDR2 FQGNSA. The chain's CDR3 is CASSLNGAGSGEGYTF. The CDR3 bases are TGTGCCAGCAGCTTAAATGGGGCGGGGTCAGGAGAAGGCTACACCTTC.

A few counts support this clone. The V gene is TRBV11-2, the J gene TRBJ2-6; D is unresolved. V was trimmed by 0 bases and J by 0 bases, leaving 9 bases between them. The CDR3 spans 17 residues. Per germline, CDR1 SGHAT and CDR2 FQNNGV. CDR3 DNA sequence: TGTGCCAGCAGCTTAGACAGAAGTAGCTCTGGGGCCAACGTCCTGACTTTC. Amino acids: CASSLDRSSSGANVLTF. The complete variable domain, with remaining parts taken from reference TRBV11-2 and TRBJ2-6, reads EAGVAQSPRYKIIEKRQSVAFWCNPISGHATLYWYQQILGQGPKLLIQFQNNGVVDDSQLPKDRFSAERLKGVDSTLKIQPAKLEDSAVYLCASSLDRSSSGANVLTFGAGSRLTVL.

This clone was detected a few times. The genes are TRBV29-1 and TRBJ1-6; no clear D gene. The CDR3 runs to 13 residues. CDR1 is SQVTM, CDR2 ANQGSEA, per germline. Trimming removed 5 bases at V and 0 bases at J, with 5 bases between. CDR3: CSVMSSYNSPLHF. CDR3 DNA sequence: TGCAGCGTTATGAGCTCCTATAATTCACCCCTCCACTTT. The full variable domain, rest sourced from reference TRBV29-1 and TRBJ1-6, is SAVISQKPSRDICQRGTSLTIQCQVDSQVTMMFWYRQQPGQSLTLIATANQGSEATYESGFVIDKFPISRPNLTFSTLTVSNMSPEDSSIYLCSVMSSYNSPLHFGNGTRLTVT.

This clone was observed a handful of times. The chain carries TRBV19 and TRBJ1-2, with TRBD1 matching over 7 bases. The CDR3 runs 17 residues. V shed 2 bases and J 0 bases; nucleotides not matched to a gene: 9. Germline V gene data show CDR1 as LNHDA and CDR2 as SQIVND (reference sequence). This chain's CDR3 is CASSIQQGTAANYGYTF. The CDR3 DNA reads as TGTGCCAGTAGTATACAACAGGGGACAGCTGCTAACTATGGCTACACCTTC.

This clone was observed at least ten times. This rearrangement joins TRBV11-3 to TRBJ2-2; 9 bases map to TRBD1. Germline trimming cut 3 bases from V and 9 bases from J; bases unmatched to any gene: 2. This CDR3 has 13 residues. CDR1 and CDR2 from the germline V gene are SGHNT and YENEEA. The CDR3 here is CASSLGQGRELFF. The CDR3 DNA reads TGTGCCAGCAGCTTGGGACAGGGCCGGGAGCTGTTTTTT.

The sample holds many counts of this clone. The V and J genes are TRBV7-2 and TRBJ2-3; 9 bases map to TRBD2. The CDR3 covers 18 residues. Germline values: CDR1 SGHTA, CDR2 FQGNSA. Germline trimming cut 2 bases from V and 1 base from J; bases unmatched to any gene: 10. The CDR3 protein is CASSLKVRLAGRTDTQYF. CDR3 in DNA: TGTGCCAGCAGCTTAAAAGTCCGGCTAGCGGGGCGCACAGATACGCAGTATTTT.